Shown below are 20 T cell receptor beta chains from a single sample sequenced in a study of CD8+ T cells in alopecia areata. The treatment here: oral pan-JAK inhibitor, 5-10 mg twice daily. cDNA reverse transcribed from extracted RNA served as the sequencing template. TCRdb's table, derived via immunoSEQ multiplex PCR, lists solely in-frame clones and lacks some. The sample yields hundreds of thousands of clones, around two fifths seen once. The material sequenced was CD4+ T cells sorted from blood, taken at approximately week 31, from a patient treated with tofacitinib. These receptor sequences come from a human donor with alopecia areata.

The V gene is TRBV7-6, the J gene TRBJ1-4; D is perhaps TRBD1 (5 bases). CDR1 is SGHVS and CDR2 is FNYEAQ in the germline V gene. The CDR3 has 15 residues. V gave up 0 bases and J gave up 0 bases, with 5 bases separating them. CDR3 amino acids: CASSLAGATNEKLFF. CDR3 coding DNA: TGTGCCAGCAGCTTAGCAGGGGCAACTAATGAAAAACTGTTTTTT.

This chain links TRBV5-4 with TRBJ2-3; D gene ambiguous. CDR1 is SGHNT, CDR2 YYREEE, per germline (reference sequence). There are 14 residues in the CDR3. The V gene lost 5 bases and the J gene lost 9 bases, with 19 bases spanning the gap. The CDR3 region is CASRRELPDPTQYF. DNA for the CDR3: TGTGCCAGCAGGCGAGAGCTGCCAGATCCAACGCAGTATTTT.

CDR3 loop: CAWRLEGETQYF. DNA of the CDR3: TGTGCCTGGAGGTTAGAAGGGGAGACCCAGTACTTC. The rearrangement links TRBV30 to TRBJ2-5; D remains unclear. V lost 3 bases and J lost 5, with 10 bases in between. This CDR3 is built from 12 residues. CDR1 and CDR2 from the germline V gene are GTSNPN and SVGIG (reference sequence).

J is TRBJ2-7 and V is TRBV6-1; TRBD1 agrees at 7 bases. Germline CDR1 reads MNHNS; CDR2 reads SASEGT. With 4 bases clipped from V and 2 bases from J, the junction kept 5 bases outside the gene matches. The CDR3 runs to 14 residues. The CDR3 DNA follows: TGTGCCAGCAGTGTGGTGGGACAGACCTACGAGCAGTACTTC. As protein: CASSVVGQTYEQYF.

Points on this clone: The junction departs from the called germline gene at one end, perhaps through a read error. V is TRBV25-1 and J is TRBJ2-3, with 9 bases identical to TRBD2. Germline-derived CDR1 and CDR2 are MGHDK and SYGVNS. CDR3 length: 16 residues. CDR3 DNA: TGTGCCAACAGTGAAGGTGGACTAGCGCCCCAGGAAGCGCAGTATTTT. This encodes CANSEGGLAPQEAQYF. Full variable domain (missing parts from reference TRBV25-1 and TRBJ2-3): EADIYQTPRYLVIGTGKKITLECSQTMGHDKMYWYQQDPGMELHLIHYSYGVNSTEKGDLSSESTVSRIRTEHFPLTLESARPSHTSQYLCANSEGGLAPQEAQYFGPGTRLTVL.

A note on this clone: Other DNA sequences of this sample code for an identical CDR3. This chain uses TRBV29-1 with TRBJ1-1; the match to TRBD1 covers 7 bases. Germline CDR1 is SQVTM and CDR2 is ANQGSEA. The CDR3 sequence is 13 residues long. J was trimmed by 2 bases and V by 3 bases; bases with no gene match: 3. CDR3 in DNA: TGCAGCGTTGAGGGACAGCTTAACACTGAAGCTTTCTTT. Translating gives CSVEGQLNTEAFF.

This clone has just a few counts. The CDR3 DNA reads TGCAGCGCGGGACATATCAACACTGAAGCTTTCTTT. Translated: CSAGHINTEAFF. The V gene is TRBV29-1, the J gene TRBJ1-1, with a weak D call TRBD1 (6 bases). Trimming pared 7 bases from V and 2 bases from J, leaving 11 bases between. Germline V gives CDR1 SQVTM, CDR2 ANQGSEA. CDR3 length equals 12 residues.

J is TRBJ2-7 and V is TRBV5-1, with 8 bases identical to TRBD1. The V gene's germline CDR1 is SGHRS and CDR2 YFSETQ. The CDR3 totals 14 residues. Losses at the gene ends were 0 bases for V and 10 bases for J; bases not matched to a gene: 9. In DNA, the CDR3 is TGCGCCAGCAGCTTGGGACAGGGACAGGTGAAACAGTACTTC. Amino acid sequence: CASSLGQGQVKQYF. Full variable domain (remainder filled in from reference TRBV5-1 and TRBJ2-7): KAGVTQTPRYLIKTRGQQVTLSCSPISGHRSVSWYQQTPGQGLQFLFEYFSETQRNKGNFPGRFSGRQFSNSRSEMNVSTLELGDSALYLCASSLGQGQVKQYFGPGTRLTVT.

The chain employs TRBV4-1 and TRBJ1-1; D might be TRBD1 (5 bases). Trimming took 6 bases from V and 5 from J, leaving 22 bases between them. Germline loops: CDR1 MGHRA, CDR2 YSYEKL. The CDR3 is 16 residues long. CDR3 sequence reads: CASRPVLSREETEAFF. The CDR3 nucleotides are TGCGCCAGCAGACCTGTCCTCTCCAGGGAGGAGACTGAAGCTTTCTTT.

To note about this clone: This specimen includes other DNA sequences encoding the same CDR3. The J gene is TRBJ2-1, the V gene TRBV4-2, with 8 bases identical to TRBD1. In germline, CDR1 is LGHNA, CDR2 YNFKEQ. This CDR3 comprises 15 residues. The V segment lost 4 bases and the J segment 0 bases; nucleotides outside the gene matches: 2. The CDR3 reads CASSPGQGSYNEQFF. In nucleotides, the CDR3 is TGTGCCAGCAGCCCCGGACAGGGCTCCTACAATGAGCAGTTCTTC.

This clone was picked up a small number of times. The V and J genes are TRBV27 and TRBJ1-2; 12 nucleotides agree with TRBD1. V dropped 5 bases and J dropped 3; count of bases not matched to a gene: 4. There are 15 residues in the CDR3. Germline lookup yields CDR1 MNHEY and CDR2 SMNVEV (reference sequence). The CDR3 nucleotides are TGTGCCAGCAGTCTCGGGACAGGGGGCGACTATGGCTACACCTTC. Translation gives CASSLGTGGDYGYTF.

The chain has TRBV25-1 and TRBJ2-5; D remains ambiguous. V lost 3 bases and J 2 bases, leaving 10 bases between the germline ends. Germline V gene lookup returns CDR1 MGHDK and CDR2 SYGVNS. The CDR3 covers 14 residues. The CDR3 nucleotides read TGTGCCAGCAGTGATCTGGAGATTCAAGAGACCCAGTACTTC. Translation: CASSDLEIQETQYF.

The V and J genes are TRBV30 and TRBJ2-3; 8 positions match TRBD2. This CDR3 spans 12 amino acids. Germline V lookup: CDR1 GTSNPN, CDR2 SVGIG (reference sequence). Trimming removed 7 bases from V and 10 bases from J; junction bases left unmatched: 10. The CDR3: CASAPGGASQYF. The CDR3 coding sequence is TGTGCCTCCGCACCCGGGGGGGCCTCGCAGTATTTT.

The genes are TRBV5-1 and TRBJ2-6; no definite D call. The CDR3 totals 15 residues. The V gene lost 2 bases and the J gene lost 0 bases, with 6 bases spanning the gap. Germline V lookup: CDR1 SGHRS, CDR2 YFSETQ. CDR3 nucleotide sequence: TGCGCCAGCAGCTTAGCGATCTCTGGGGCCAACGTCCTGACTTTC. Translated, it gives CASSLAISGANVLTF.

In this sample, this clone turned up a few times. V gene TRBV6-6 combines with J gene TRBJ1-5; D gene unclear. The CDR3 is 15 residues long. Trimming removed 6 bases at V and 1 base at J, with 13 bases between. Germline-derived CDR1 and CDR2 are MNHNY and SVGAGI (reference sequence). CDR3 sequence: CASRGQARSNQPQHF. The CDR3 region has the DNA TGTGCCAGCAGAGGCCAGGCAAGAAGCAATCAGCCCCAGCATTTT.

This clone was counted a few times. Additional DNA sequences in this sample encode the identical CDR3. This sequence joins TRBV7-2 and TRBJ2-7; D remains unclear. Trimming pared 2 bases from V and 3 bases from J, leaving 2 bases between. The CDR3 is 11 amino acids. Germline CDR1 is SGHTA and CDR2 is FQGNSA. The CDR3 DNA sequence: TGTGCCAGCAGCTTATACTACGAGCAGTACTTC. This sequence encodes CASSLYYEQYF.

V gene TRBV2 combines with J gene TRBJ1-2; 8 nucleotides align to TRBD1. CDR1 SNHLY and CDR2 FYNNEI come from the germline V gene. Trimming at V came to 9 bases and at J to 0 bases, leaving 6 bases not matched to a gene. The CDR3 extends over 14 amino acids. The chain's CDR3 is CASRKDRANYGYTF. The CDR3 DNA reads as TGTGCCAGTCGGAAGGACAGGGCTAACTATGGCTACACCTTC.

This clone was recorded at least ten times. The chain links TRBV7-3 to TRBJ2-6, with D unclear. Germline assignment: CDR1 SGHTA and CDR2 FQGTGA. V was trimmed by 5 bases and J by 1 base, leaving 12 bases between them. The CDR3 is made up of 16 amino acids. The CDR3 DNA reads as TGTGCCAGCAGCGCGCCACCCGGTTCTGGGGCCAACGTCCTGACTTTC. Its protein product is CASSAPPGSGANVLTF.

The chain links TRBV5-1 to TRBJ2-1; no clear D. Trimming took off 0 bases at V and 7 bases at J, with 14 bases between the two ends. Per the germline V gene, CDR1 is SGHRS and CDR2 is YFSETQ. The CDR3 is 15 residues long. This chain's CDR3 is CASSLEQVRGNEQFF. The CDR3 coding sequence is TGCGCCAGCAGCTTGGAGCAGGTCCGAGGTAATGAGCAGTTCTTC.

The rearrangement joins TRBV7-9 to TRBJ1-2; 8 nucleotides agree with TRBD1. V lost 7 bases, J lost 4 bases, and 11 bases stayed unmatched. The CDR3 length is 15 residues. The germline V gene has CDR1 SEHNR and CDR2 FQNEAQ (reference sequence). The CDR3: CASNPGDRRGYGYTF. The CDR3 DNA sequence: TGTGCCAGCAACCCCGGGGACAGGCGGGGCTATGGCTACACCTTC.